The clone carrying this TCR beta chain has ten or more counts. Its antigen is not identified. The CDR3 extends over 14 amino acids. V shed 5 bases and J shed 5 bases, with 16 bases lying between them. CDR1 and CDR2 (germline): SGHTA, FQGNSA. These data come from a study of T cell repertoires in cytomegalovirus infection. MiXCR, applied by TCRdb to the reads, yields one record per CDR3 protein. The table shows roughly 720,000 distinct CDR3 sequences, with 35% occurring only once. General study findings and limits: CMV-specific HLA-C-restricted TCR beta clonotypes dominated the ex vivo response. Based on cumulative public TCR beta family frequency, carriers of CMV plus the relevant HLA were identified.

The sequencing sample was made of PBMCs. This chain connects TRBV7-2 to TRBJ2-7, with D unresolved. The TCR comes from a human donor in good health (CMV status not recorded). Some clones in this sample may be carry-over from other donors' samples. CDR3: CASSPVVLSHEQYF. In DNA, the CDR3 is TGTGCCAGCAGCCCGGTAGTATTAAGCCACGAGCAGTACTTC.